This TCR beta chain derives from a study of cytomegalovirus exposure and HLA in healthy donors. The study drew the donors from its approximately 130-subject validation cohort, separate from the roughly 700-subject first cohort. Measured with immunoSEQ multiplex PCR; TCRdb has only the in-frame clones, and not every one. The sample records 250,000 to 350,000 clones, 88% being singletons. Germline values: CDR1 SGHRS, CDR2 YFSETQ. The CDR3 is 13 amino acids. Trimming took 1 base from V and 2 from J, leaving 5 bases between them. Turning to this clone: Its specificity is unknown.

Notes on the study in general: Subsequent analysis showed first-cohort TCR clusters tending to co-occur in about 110 validation repertoires. Most TCR sequences showed up rarely, but some public TCRs showed up in many donors. Approximately 160 TCR beta chains were listed as cytomegalovirus-associated.

This clonotype was obtained from a woman between 18 and 30 years old in good health and CMV-seronegative. What was sequenced was PBMCs. The rearrangement links TRBV5-1 to TRBJ2-3; no firm D call. DNA for the CDR3: TGCGCCAGCAGCTTGACGGTCACAGATACGCAGTATTTT. Encoded protein: CASSLTVTDTQYF.